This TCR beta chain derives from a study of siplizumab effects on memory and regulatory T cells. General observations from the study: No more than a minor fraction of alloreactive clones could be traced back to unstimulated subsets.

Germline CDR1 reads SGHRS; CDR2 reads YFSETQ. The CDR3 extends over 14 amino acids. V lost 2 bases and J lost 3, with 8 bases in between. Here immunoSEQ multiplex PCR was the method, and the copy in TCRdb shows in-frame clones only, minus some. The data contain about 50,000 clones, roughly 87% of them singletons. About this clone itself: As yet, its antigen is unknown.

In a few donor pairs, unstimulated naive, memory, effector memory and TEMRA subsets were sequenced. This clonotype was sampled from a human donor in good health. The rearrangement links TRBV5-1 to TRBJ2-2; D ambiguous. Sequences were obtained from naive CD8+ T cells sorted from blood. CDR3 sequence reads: CASSLGPDTGELFF. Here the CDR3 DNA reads TGCGCCAGCAGCTTAGGACCGGACACCGGGGAGCTGTTTTTT.